This T cell receptor beta chain was identified during a study of PD-L1 blockade in urothelial cancer. Whole-study context: Blood was analyzed 3 weeks (second dose) and 6 weeks after treatment start. Blood-derived samples held a median roughly 150,000 T cells.

The data were produced by immunoSEQ multiplex PCR, yet TCRdb's version contains in-frame clones alone and is incomplete. The table includes about 35,000 clones, about four fifths detected once. Time point defined: peripheral blood 6 weeks after treatment start. Each individual provided 1 to 8 samples (taken pretreatment and on-treatment). CDR1 and CDR2 (germline): SGHNT, YENEEA. There are 18 residues in the CDR3. The V gene end was trimmed by 1 base and the J gene end by 0 bases; junction bases not matched to a gene: 9. Sequencing was performed on PBMCs, taken around atezolizumab (anti-PD-L1) treatment. The source of this sequence is a man aged 40-55 years with urothelial cancer. The J gene is TRBJ2-1, the V gene TRBV11-3; TRBD1 matches 7 bases. This chain's CDR3 is CASSLGMVGGGSYNEQFF. The CDR3 DNA reads TGTGCCAGCAGCTTAGGAATGGTAGGGGGCGGCTCCTACAATGAGCAGTTCTTC.